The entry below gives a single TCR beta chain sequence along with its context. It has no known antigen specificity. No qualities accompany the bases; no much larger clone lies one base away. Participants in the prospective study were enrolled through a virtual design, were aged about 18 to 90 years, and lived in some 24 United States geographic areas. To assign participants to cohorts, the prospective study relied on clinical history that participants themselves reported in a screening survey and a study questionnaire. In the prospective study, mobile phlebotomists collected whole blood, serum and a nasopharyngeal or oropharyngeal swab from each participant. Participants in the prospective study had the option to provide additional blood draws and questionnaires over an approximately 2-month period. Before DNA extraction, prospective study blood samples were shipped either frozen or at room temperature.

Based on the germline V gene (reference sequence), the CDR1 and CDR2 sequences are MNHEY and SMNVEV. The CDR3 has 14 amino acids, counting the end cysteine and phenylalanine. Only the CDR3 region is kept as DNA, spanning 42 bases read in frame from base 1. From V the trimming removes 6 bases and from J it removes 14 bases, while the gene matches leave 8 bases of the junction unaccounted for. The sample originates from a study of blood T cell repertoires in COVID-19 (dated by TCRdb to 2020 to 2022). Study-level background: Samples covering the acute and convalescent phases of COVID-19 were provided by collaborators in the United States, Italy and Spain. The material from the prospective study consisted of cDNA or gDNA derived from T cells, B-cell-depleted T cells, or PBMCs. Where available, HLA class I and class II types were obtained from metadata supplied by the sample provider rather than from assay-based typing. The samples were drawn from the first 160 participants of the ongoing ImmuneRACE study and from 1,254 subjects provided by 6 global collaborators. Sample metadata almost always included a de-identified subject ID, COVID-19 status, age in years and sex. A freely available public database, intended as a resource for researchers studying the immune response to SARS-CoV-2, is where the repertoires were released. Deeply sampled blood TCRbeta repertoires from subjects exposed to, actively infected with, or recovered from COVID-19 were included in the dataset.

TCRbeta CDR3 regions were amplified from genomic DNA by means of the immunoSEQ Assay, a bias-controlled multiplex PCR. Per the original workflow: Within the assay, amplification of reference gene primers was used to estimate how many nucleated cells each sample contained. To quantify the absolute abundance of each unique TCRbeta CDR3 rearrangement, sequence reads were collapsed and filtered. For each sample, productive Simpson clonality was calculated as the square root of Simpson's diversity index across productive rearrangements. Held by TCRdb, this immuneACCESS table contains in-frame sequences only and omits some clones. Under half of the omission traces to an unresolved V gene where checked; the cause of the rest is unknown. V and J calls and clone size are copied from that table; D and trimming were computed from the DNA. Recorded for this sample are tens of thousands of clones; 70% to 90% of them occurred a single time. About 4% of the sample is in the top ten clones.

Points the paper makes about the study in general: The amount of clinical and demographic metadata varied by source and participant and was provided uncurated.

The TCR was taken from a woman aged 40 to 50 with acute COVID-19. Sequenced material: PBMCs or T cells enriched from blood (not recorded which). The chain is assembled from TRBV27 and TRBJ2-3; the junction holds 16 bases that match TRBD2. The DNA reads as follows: TGTGCCAGCAGACACGGGACTAGCGGGGGGGATCTGTATTTT. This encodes CASRHGTSGGDLYF.